The source of this T cell receptor (beta chain) is a study of cytomegalovirus exposure and HLA in healthy donors. Study conclusions and caveats: Cytomegalovirus association was listed for 164 TCR beta chains.

The CDR3 consists of 14 residues. CDR1 is KGHSH, CDR2 LQKENI, per germline. V lost 0 bases and J 1 base, leaving 7 bases between the germline ends. In this sample, this clone turned up once. The target antigen is unknown. Clones were read by immunoSEQ multiplex PCR, and TCRdb kept only the in-frame ones, dropping some. The sample yields hundreds of thousands of clones, roughly 85% seen once. The material sequenced was PBMCs. The receptor comes from a woman aged 18-30 years in good health and CMV-seronegative. The chain carries TRBV18 and TRBJ2-7; no definite D call. CDR3 sequence: CASSPPWQSYEQYF. As DNA, the CDR3 is TGTGCCAGCTCACCACCATGGCAGTCCTACGAGCAGTACTTC. Variable domain in full (rest from reference TRBV18 and TRBJ2-7): NAGVMQNPRHLVRRRGQEARLRCSPMKGHSHVYWYRQLPEEGLKFMVYLQKENIIDESGMPKERFSAEFPKEGPSILRIQQVVRGDSAAYFCASSPPWQSYEQYFGPGTRLTVT.